This T cell receptor beta chain is drawn from a study of blood T cell repertoires in COVID-19. V was cut by 8 bases and J by 13 bases, with 20 bases left in between. The V gene's germline CDR1 is MDHEN and CDR2 SYDVKM. This CDR3 region has 12 residues. The protocol was immunoSEQ multiplex PCR, while the TCRdb copy is restricted to in-frame clones and leaves out a portion. The sample carries 320,000 or so clones, approximately 88% recorded once. The sequenced sample consisted of PBMCs or T cells enriched from blood (not recorded which). The chain links TRBV28 to TRBJ2-5; D might be TRBD1 (6 bases). This TCR came from a man in his 60s who had recovered from COVID-19. CDR3 loop: CASETYRVLLYF. CDR3 sequence (DNA): TGTGCCAGCGAAACTTACAGGGTACTCTTGTACTTC.